This TCR beta chain is from a study of cytomegalovirus exposure and HLA in healthy donors. Broader study findings: Testing in vitro showed a few CMV-associated chains specific for CMV antigens.

This clone was seen more than once but under ten times. The antigen remains unidentified. PCR involved 60 Vbeta and 13 Jbeta primers. The table came from immunoSEQ multiplex PCR; TCRdb's copy has only in-frame clones and leaves some out. The sample has approximately 110,000 clones; about 78% are singletons. The germline V gene has CDR1 SGHRS and CDR2 YFSETQ. The CDR3 covers 14 residues. V shed 4 bases and J shed 8 bases, with 15 bases lying between them. The sequence derives from a woman in her 40s in good health and CMV-seropositive. The chain carries TRBV5-1 and TRBJ1-4, with D possibly matching TRBD1 (5 bases). Material for sequencing was PBMCs. CDR3 protein: CASSVGLGQEKLFF. The DNA of the CDR3 is TGCGCCAGCAGCGTTGGATTGGGGCAGGAAAAACTGTTTTTT.